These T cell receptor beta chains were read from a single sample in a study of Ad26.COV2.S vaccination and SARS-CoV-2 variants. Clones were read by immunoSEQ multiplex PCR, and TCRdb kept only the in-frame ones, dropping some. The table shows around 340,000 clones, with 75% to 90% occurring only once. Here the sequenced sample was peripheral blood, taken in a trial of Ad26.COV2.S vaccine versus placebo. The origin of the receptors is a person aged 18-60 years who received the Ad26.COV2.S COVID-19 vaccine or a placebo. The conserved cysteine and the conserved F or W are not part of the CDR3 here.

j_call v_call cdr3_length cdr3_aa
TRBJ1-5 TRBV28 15 ASSDGWSGSGYQPQH
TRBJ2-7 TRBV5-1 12 ASSQTWTGSEQY
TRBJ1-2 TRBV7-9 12 ASSRGGERYGYT
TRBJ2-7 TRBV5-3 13 ARSLEAVGTDEQY
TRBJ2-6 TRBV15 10 ATRGGANVLT
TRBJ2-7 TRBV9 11 ASSPPGGYEQY
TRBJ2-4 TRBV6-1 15 ASSELGGHLAKNIQY
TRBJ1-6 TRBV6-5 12 ASRNRGSGSPLH
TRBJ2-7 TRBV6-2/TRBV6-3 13 ASSLRQGVSYEQY
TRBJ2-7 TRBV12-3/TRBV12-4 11 ASRRVGGDEQY
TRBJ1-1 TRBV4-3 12 ASSHQTERGEAF
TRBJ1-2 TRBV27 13 ASSVGQVGNYGYT
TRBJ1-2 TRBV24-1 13 ATSDLKPSNYGYT
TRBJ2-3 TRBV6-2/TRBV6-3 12 ASSYVRITDTQY
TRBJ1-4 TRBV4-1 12 ASSQGGPNEKLF
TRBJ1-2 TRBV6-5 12 ASSYFPEPPGYT
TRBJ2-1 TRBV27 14 ASSLRQGLTYNEQF
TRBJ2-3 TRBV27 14 ASSPGASGAIDTQY
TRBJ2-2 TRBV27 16 ASSLPDRGGSSTGELF
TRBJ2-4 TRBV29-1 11 SVGGDQINIQY
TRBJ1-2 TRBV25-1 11 ASSFEAGYGYT
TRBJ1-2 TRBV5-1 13 ASSPTSDTPIRYL
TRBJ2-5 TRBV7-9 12 ASSSGTDGETQY
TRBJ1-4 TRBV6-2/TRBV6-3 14 ASSPDRTATNEKLF
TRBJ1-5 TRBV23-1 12 ASSIDRTLQPQH
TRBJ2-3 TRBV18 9 ASSLTDTQY
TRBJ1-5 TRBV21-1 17 ASSKPVGREKVPNQPQH
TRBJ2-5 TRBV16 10 ASSQSRETQY
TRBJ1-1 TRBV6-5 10 ASSSRLTEAF
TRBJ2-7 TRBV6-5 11 ASTLDTTGQQY
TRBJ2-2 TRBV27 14 ASTPMEALNTGELF
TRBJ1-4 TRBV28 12 ASSMGAVNEKLF
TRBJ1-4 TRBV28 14 ASGDFVVPGGEKLF
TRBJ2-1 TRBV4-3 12 ASSPQSAGGEQF
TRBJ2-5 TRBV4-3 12 ASSQAGPAETQY
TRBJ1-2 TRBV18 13 ASSPRLIGDDGYT
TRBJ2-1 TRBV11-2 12 ASSSPYRGNEQF